A selection of T cell receptor beta chains follows, all from one sample in a study of blood T cell repertoires in COVID-19. Sequencing was performed with immunoSEQ multiplex PCR; in TCRdb, only in-frame clones are kept and a portion is missing. The sample lists about 100,000 clones, approximately 91% occurring once. The source material was peripheral blood. These receptors were taken from a human donor in a cohort sampled during active COVID-19. Both conserved end residues are part of each CDR3. The D gene is left open where the match is weak. Expanded clones get a size class; other rows say once, few or many, or leave the size out.

TRBV7-8	once	TRBJ2-1	TRBD2	TGTGCCAGCAGCCTCAGCGGGAGTAGGAATGAGCAGTTCTTC	CASSLSGSRNEQFF
TRBV6-6	NA	TRBJ2-7	TRBD1	TGTGCCAGCAGTTATGGGGGACAGAACTACGAGCAGTACTTC	CASSYGGQNYEQYF
TRBV15	NA	TRBJ2-7	NA	TGTGCCACCAGCAGAGTCGTGGAGGGAGCCCACGAGCAGTACTTC	CATSRVVEGAHEQYF
TRBV7-9	once	TRBJ2-1	NA	TGTGCCAGCAGCTTAGCGCATTATAGGGGAAATGAGCAGTTCTTC	CASSLAHYRGNEQFF
TRBV5-4	NA	TRBJ1-1	TRBD1	TGTGCCAGCAGCTTGGGAGGGGGACAGGGCGGTTATGGAACTGAAGCTTTCTTT	CASSLGGGQGGYGTEAFF
TRBV5-4	NA	TRBJ1-2	TRBD1	TGTGCCAGCAGCACTCCGGGACAGGGGAACTATGGCTACACCTTC	CASSTPGQGNYGYTF
TRBV6-2/TRBV6-3	NA	TRBJ1-2	TRBD1	TGTGCCAGCAGTTACCCCGGGACAGGGGGCAACTATGGCTACACCTTC	CASSYPGTGGNYGYTF
TRBV9	NA	TRBJ1-1	NA	TGTGCCAGCAGCGTAGGAGGGGGTACGAACACTGAAGCTTTCTTT	CASSVGGGTNTEAFF
TRBV29-1	few	TRBJ2-2	TRBD2	TGCAGCGTGCCATCCATGGCGGGAGGTGCCGGGGAGCTGTTTTTT	CSVPSMAGGAGELFF
TRBV10-2	NA	TRBJ2-1	TRBD2	TGCGCCAGCAGCTCTAATCCTCCGGGACTAGCGGGAGGGGTTACAATAGAGCAGTTCTTC	CASSSNPPGLAGGVTIEQFF
TRBV10-2	NA	TRBJ2-7	NA	TGCGCCAGCAGTGAGCGTCGCGGCTACGAGCAGTACTTC	CASSERRGYEQYF
TRBV29-1	NA	TRBJ2-5	NA	TGCAGCGTGGGGGCCGGTCCGGGGACCCAGTACTTC	CSVGAGPGTQYF
TRBV7-2	NA	TRBJ1-3	TRBD1	TGTGCCAGCAGCTTAGCAACAGGGGGTGGAAACACCATATATTTT	CASSLATGGGNTIYF
TRBV12-5	once	TRBJ2-5	NA	TGTGCTAGTGGTTTGGTATCACGGGAGACCCAGTACTTC	CASGLVSRETQYF
TRBV18	NA	TRBJ2-1	NA	TGTGCCAGCTCCTTGTCTCTTAGCGCCTCCGATGAGCAGTTCTTC	CASSLSLSASDEQFF
TRBV3-1/TRBV3-2	NA	TRBJ1-6	TRBD1	TGTGCCAGCAGCCCCTCGGGACAGGTCAATTCACCCCTCCACTTT	CASSPSGQVNSPLHF
TRBV11-3	NA	TRBJ2-7	NA	TGTGCCAGCAGCTTAGATCGAGGCTACGAGCAGTACTTC	CASSLDRGYEQYF
TRBV7-2	NA	TRBJ2-1	TRBD2	TGTGCCAGCAGCTTTAGCGGGCCCAATTACAATGAGCAGTTCTTC	CASSFSGPNYNEQFF
TRBV11-2	NA	TRBJ2-1	NA	TGTGCCAGCAGCTTGGGGTCGGCTAGCTCCCATGAGCAGTTCTTC	CASSLGSASSHEQFF
TRBV3-1/TRBV3-2	NA	TRBJ1-6	NA	TGTGCCAGCAGCCAAGAACGGTTAAGTAATTCACCCCTCCACTTT	CASSQERLSNSPLHF
TRBV5-1	NA	TRBJ2-7	TRBD1	TGCGCCAGCAGCCCGACAGGGAGCGTCACCTACGAGCAGTACTTC	CASSPTGSVTYEQYF
TRBV28	NA	TRBJ2-7	NA	TGTGCCAGCAGTTCACTCTACGAGCAGTACTTC	CASSSLYEQYF
TRBV28	NA	TRBJ1-2	NA	TGTGCCAGCAGTCAGGGGACGTATGGCTACACCTTC	CASSQGTYGYTF
TRBV27	NA	TRBJ2-1	TRBD2	TGTGCCAGCAGTAATGCAGGAGCGGGAGGCCGGCAGTTCTTC	CASSNAGAGGRQFF
TRBV6-2/TRBV6-3	NA	TRBJ2-7	NA	TGTGCCAGCAGTTATCAGTTCTCCTACGAGCAGTACTTC	CASSYQFSYEQYF
TRBV4-1	NA	TRBJ2-4	NA	TGCGCCAGCAGCCAGAGAGATATCGAAGCCAAAAACATTCAGTACTTC	CASSQRDIEAKNIQYF
TRBV10-3	NA	TRBJ2-3	TRBD2	TGTGCCATCGGGAGGGATGGAGATACGCAGTATTTT	CAIGRDGDTQYF
TRBV5-1	once	TRBJ2-3	TRBD2	TGCGCCAGCAGACCTAGCGGGAGGAGTACAGATACGCAGTATTTT	CASRPSGRSTDTQYF
TRBV12-3/TRBV12-4	NA	TRBJ1-5	NA	TGTGCCAGCTGCGACAGACCCAATCAGCCCCAGCATTTT	CASCDRPNQPQHF
TRBV7-8	NA	TRBJ2-3	TRBD2	TGTGCCAGCAGCTTAAGGACTAGCGGGGGGACCACAGATACGCAGTATTTT	CASSLRTSGGTTDTQYF
TRBV5-1	NA	TRBJ2-2	NA	TGCGCCAGCAGCTCAACGCGGAGGGAGCTGTTTTTT	CASSSTRRELFF
TRBV4-2	once	TRBJ2-1	TRBD2	TGTGCCAGCAGCCAAGATCCCACTAGCGGGAGTAATGAGCAGTTCTTC	CASSQDPTSGSNEQFF
TRBV5-1	NA	TRBJ2-1	NA	TGCGCCAGCAGCTTGTTACAGGGTGGTGAGCAGTTCTTC	CASSLLQGGEQFF
TRBV5-5	many	TRBJ2-7	NA	TGTGCCAGCAGCTTGGAGGCCCCCTCAGGGGTCCCCCACTTC	CASSLEAPSGVPHF
TRBV6-5	NA	TRBJ2-3	TRBD2	TGTGCCAGCACCCCTCTAGCGGGGGGGGGCGATACGCAGTATTTT	CASTPLAGGGDTQYF
TRBV20-1	NA	TRBJ2-2	NA	TGCAGTGCTAGTTTCAGGGGGGATATTGCCGGGGAGCTGTTTTTT	CSASFRGDIAGELFF
TRBV28	once	TRBJ1-2	NA	TGTGCCAGCAGCTTGGACAGTAACTATGGCTACACCTTC	CASSLDSNYGYTF
TRBV4-1	NA	TRBJ2-5	TRBD1	TGCGCCAGCAGCCACCACAACCTAGCCCCGGGACAGAGAAATTCCCCCTCAGCAGTTCTCTACTTC	CASSHHNLAPGQRNSPSAVLYF
TRBV5-4	NA	TRBJ2-3	NA	TGTGCCAGCAGCCCCCAGAGACTAGGCGCGGGCGGAGATACGCAGTATTTT	CASSPQRLGAGGDTQYF
TRBV29-1	NA	TRBJ1-5	NA	TGCAGCGTTGGTCAGGGAATAGGTCAGCCCCAGCATTTT	CSVGQGIGQPQHF
TRBV13	NA	TRBJ2-1	NA	TGTGCCAGCAGCTTAGGACAGTTCCAGGATGAGCAGTTCTTC	CASSLGQFQDEQFF
TRBV4-3	once	TRBJ2-5	TRBD2	TGCGCCAGCAGCCAGGGACTATCTCAGGAGACCCAGTACTTC	CASSQGLSQETQYF
TRBV6-5	once	TRBJ2-3	NA	TGTGCCAGCAGTTATAACGGAGGCCCAGATACGCAGTATTTT	CASSYNGGPDTQYF
TRBV5-1	NA	TRBJ2-1	TRBD2	TGCGCCAGCAGCTTGGGGACTAGCGGGTACAATGAGCAGTTCTTC	CASSLGTSGYNEQFF
TRBV4-1	NA	TRBJ2-5	NA	TGCGCCAGCAGCCAAGTCCCCCTACAAGAGACCCAGTACTTC	CASSQVPLQETQYF
TRBV11-3	once	TRBJ2-3	NA	TGTGCCAGCAGCGGGTGGGACTCCGGGGGTGGCCCAGATACGCAGTATTTT	CASSGWDSGGGPDTQYF
TRBV4-2	NA	TRBJ2-1	NA	TGTGCCAGCAGCCAAGAAAATTTTGCGGGGGAGCAGTTCTTC	CASSQENFAGEQFF
TRBV5-1	NA	TRBJ2-7	TRBD2	TGCGCCAGCAGCTTGGATCCAGCGGGGTCGAACGAGCAGTACTTC	CASSLDPAGSNEQYF
TRBV11-3	NA	TRBJ2-1	NA	TGTGCCAGCAGCTTCGGGGGTCAGAATGAGCAGTTCTTC	CASSFGGQNEQFF
TRBV4-1	NA	TRBJ2-3	TRBD1	TGCGCCAGCAGCCCATATACAGGGGGCGCAACAGATACGCAGTATTTT	CASSPYTGGATDTQYF
TRBV28	NA	TRBJ1-1	NA	TGTGCCAGCAGCCTCAGGGACTCGGCTTTCTTT	CASSLRDSAFF
TRBV18	NA	TRBJ1-4	TRBD1	TGTGCCAGCTCACGGGACAGTGGGAATGAAAAACTGTTTTTT	CASSRDSGNEKLFF
TRBV30	NA	TRBJ1-1	NA	TGTGCCTGGAGTGGGCAGTCGAACACTGAAGCTTTCTTT	CAWSGQSNTEAFF